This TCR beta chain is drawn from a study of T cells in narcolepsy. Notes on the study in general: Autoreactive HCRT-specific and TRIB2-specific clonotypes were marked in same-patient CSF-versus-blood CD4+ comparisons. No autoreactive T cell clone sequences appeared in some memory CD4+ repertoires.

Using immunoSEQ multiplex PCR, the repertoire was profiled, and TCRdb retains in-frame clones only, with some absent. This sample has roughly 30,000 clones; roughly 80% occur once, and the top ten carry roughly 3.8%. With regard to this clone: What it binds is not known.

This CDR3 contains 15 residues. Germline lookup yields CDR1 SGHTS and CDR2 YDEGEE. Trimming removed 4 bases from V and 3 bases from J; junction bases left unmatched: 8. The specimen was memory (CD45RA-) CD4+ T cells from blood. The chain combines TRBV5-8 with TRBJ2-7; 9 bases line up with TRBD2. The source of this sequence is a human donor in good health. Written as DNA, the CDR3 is TGTGCCAGCAGCGCCGGGACTAGCAGAGACTACGAGCAGTACTTC. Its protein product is CASSAGTSRDYEQYF.